The clone carrying this T cell receptor beta chain showed up just once. The CDR3 extends over 13 amino acids. The V end was cut by 0 bases, the J end by 3 bases, with 5 bases between. Germline-derived CDR1 and CDR2 are LNHNV and YYDKDF (reference sequence). This entry comes from a study of blood T cell repertoires in COVID-19. Whole-study context: COVID-19 samples collected from the United States, Italy and Spain covered acute and convalescent phases. T cells, B-cell-depleted T cells, or PBMCs provided the cDNA or gDNA that served as material.

Per the original data handling: Estimated nucleated cell counts came from reference gene primer amplification. Measured with immunoSEQ multiplex PCR; TCRdb has only the in-frame clones, and not every one. V and J calls plus clone size are reproduced from that table; the DNA served to infer D and trimming. The sample records 150,000 to 200,000 clones, approximately 90% being singletons. Sequenced input: peripheral blood. This receptor was identified in a man younger than 35 with acute or convalescent COVID-19. The chain carries TRBV15 and TRBJ1-1, with no clear D. CDR3 bases: TGTGCCACCAGCAGAGACGTCTACACTGAAGCTTTCTTT. Protein: CATSRDVYTEAFF.